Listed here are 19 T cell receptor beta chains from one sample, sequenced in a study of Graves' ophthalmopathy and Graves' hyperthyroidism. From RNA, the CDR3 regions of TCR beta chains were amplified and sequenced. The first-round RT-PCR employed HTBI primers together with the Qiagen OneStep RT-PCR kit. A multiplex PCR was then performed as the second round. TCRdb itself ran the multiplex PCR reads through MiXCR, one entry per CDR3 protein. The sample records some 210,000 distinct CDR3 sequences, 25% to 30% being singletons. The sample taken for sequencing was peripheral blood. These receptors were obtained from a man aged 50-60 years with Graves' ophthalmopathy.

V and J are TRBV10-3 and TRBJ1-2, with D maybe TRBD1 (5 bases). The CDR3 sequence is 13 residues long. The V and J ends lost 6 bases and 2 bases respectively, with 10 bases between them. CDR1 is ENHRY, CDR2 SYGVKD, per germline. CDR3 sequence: CAIRDTYNYGYTF. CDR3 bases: TGTGCCATCAGGGACACTTACAACTATGGCTACACCTTC.

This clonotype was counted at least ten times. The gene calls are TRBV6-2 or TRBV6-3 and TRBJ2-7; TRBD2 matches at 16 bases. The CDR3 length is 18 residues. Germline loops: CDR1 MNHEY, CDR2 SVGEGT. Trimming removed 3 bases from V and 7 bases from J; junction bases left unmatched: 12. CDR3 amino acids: CASSYRGTSGRASDEQYF. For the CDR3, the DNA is TGTGCCAGCAGTTATCGTGGGACTAGCGGGAGGGCCTCGGATGAGCAGTACTTC.

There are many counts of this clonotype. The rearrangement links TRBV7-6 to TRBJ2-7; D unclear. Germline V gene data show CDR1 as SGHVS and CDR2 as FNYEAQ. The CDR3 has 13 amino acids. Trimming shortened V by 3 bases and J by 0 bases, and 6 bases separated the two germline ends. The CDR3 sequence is CASSLEVSYEQYF. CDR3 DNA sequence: TGTGCCAGCAGCTTGGAAGTCTCCTACGAGCAGTACTTC.

CDR3 amino acids: CASSPTGGEAFF. The CDR3 DNA sequence: TGTGCCAGCAGTCCCACAGGGGGAGAAGCTTTCTTT. The chain couples TRBV6-1 to TRBJ1-1, with 8 bases aligning to TRBD1. The CDR3 covers 12 residues. Germline CDR1 reads MNHNS; CDR2 reads SASEGT. V shed 5 bases and J 8 bases; nucleotides not matched to a gene: 4.

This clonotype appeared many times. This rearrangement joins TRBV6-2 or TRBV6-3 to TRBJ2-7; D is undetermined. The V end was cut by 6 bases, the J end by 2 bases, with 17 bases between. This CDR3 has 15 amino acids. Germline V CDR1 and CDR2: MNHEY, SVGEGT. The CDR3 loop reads CASREFQTATYEQYF. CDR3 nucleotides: TGTGCCAGCAGGGAGTTCCAGACGGCTACCTACGAGCAGTACTTC.

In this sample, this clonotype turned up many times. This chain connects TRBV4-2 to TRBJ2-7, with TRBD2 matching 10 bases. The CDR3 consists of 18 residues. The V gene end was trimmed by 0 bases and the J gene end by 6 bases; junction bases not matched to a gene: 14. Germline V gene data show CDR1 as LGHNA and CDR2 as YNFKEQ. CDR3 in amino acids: CASSQDPSGRAGRREQYF. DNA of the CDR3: TGTGCCAGCAGCCAAGATCCGAGCGGGAGGGCCGGGCGTCGCGAGCAGTACTTC.

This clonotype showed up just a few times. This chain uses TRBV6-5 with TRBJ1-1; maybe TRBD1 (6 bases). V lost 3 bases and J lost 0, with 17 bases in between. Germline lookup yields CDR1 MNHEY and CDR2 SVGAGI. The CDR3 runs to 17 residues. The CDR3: CASSYLARGSLNTEAFF. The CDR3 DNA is TGTGCCAGCAGTTATCTTGCCAGGGGCTCGCTGAACACTGAAGCTTTCTTT.

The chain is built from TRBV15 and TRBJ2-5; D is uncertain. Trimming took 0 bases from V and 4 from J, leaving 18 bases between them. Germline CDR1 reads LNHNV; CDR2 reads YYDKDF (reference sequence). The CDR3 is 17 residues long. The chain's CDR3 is CATSRDGPQEVGETQYF. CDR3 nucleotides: TGTGCCACCAGCAGAGATGGGCCTCAAGAGGTGGGAGAGACCCAGTACTTC.

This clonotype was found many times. The DNA of the CDR3 is TGTGCCAGCAGTTTAGGGTTAAGTCAGCCCCAGCATTTT. The encoded protein is CASSLGLSQPQHF. This rearrangement joins TRBV27 to TRBJ1-5; D ambiguous. The CDR3 is 13 amino acids. Trimming cost V 2 bases and J 6 bases, with 8 bases left between them. The V gene's germline CDR1 is MNHEY and CDR2 SMNVEV (reference sequence).

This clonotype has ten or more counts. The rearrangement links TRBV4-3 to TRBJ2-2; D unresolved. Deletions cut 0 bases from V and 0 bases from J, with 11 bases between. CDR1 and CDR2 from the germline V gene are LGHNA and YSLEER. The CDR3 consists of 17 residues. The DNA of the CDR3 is TGCGCCAGCAGCCAAGATCCCACTATAACGAACACCGGGGAGCTGTTTTTT. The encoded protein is CASSQDPTITNTGELFF.

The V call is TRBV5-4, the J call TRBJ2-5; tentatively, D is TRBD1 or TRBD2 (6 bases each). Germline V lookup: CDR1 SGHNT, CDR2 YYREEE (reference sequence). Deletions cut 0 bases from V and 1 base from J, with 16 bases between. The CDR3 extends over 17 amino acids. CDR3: CASSLGGATGGQETQYF. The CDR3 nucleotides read TGTGCCAGCAGCTTGGGGGGGGCGACAGGAGGCCAAGAGACCCAGTACTTC.

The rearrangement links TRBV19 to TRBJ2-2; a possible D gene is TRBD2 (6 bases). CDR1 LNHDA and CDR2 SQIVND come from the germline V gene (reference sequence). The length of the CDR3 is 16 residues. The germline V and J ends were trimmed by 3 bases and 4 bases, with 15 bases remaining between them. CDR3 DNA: TGTGCCAGTAGTATCCCCCAGGGAGGAGGCACCGGGGAGCTGTTTTTT. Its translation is CASSIPQGGGTGELFF.

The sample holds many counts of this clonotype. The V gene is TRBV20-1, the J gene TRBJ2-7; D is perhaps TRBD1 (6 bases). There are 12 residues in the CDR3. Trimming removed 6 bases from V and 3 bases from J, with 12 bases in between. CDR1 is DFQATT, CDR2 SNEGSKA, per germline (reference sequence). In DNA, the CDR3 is TGCAGTGCCCGTGGACAGCTCTACGAGCAGTACTTC. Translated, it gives CSARGQLYEQYF.

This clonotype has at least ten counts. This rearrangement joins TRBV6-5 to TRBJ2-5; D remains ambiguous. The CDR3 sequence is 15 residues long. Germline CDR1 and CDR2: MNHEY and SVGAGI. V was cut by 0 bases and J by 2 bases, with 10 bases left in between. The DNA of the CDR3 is TGTGCCAGCAGTTACTCGACGAGACCGCAAGAGACCCAGTACTTC. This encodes CASSYSTRPQETQYF.

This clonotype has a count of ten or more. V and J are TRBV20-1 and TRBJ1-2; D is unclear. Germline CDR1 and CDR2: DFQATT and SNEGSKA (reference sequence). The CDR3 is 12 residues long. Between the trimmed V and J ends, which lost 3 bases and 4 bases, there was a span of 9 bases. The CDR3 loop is CSASRESYGYTF. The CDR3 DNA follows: TGCAGTGCTAGTAGGGAAAGCTATGGCTACACCTTC.

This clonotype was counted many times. The CDR3 is CASSSLYSGTPSKYF. The CDR3 bases are TGTGCCAGCAGCTCACTATATTCCGGGACGCCCAGCAAGTACTTC. The V gene is TRBV11-2, the J gene TRBJ2-4; either TRBD1 or TRBD2 may supply D (5 bases each). V gave up 4 bases and J gave up 14 bases, with 24 bases separating them. The germline gives CDR1 SGHAT, CDR2 FQNNGV. CDR3 length: 15 residues.

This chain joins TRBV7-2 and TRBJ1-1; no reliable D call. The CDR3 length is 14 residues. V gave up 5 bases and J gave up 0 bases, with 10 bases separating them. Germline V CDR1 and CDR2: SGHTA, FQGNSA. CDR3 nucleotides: TGTGCCAGCAGCCTTAATCGGATGAACACTGAAGCTTTCTTT. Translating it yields CASSLNRMNTEAFF.

This chain's CDR3 is CASSEALVTGELFF. The CDR3 bases are TGTGCCAGCAGTGAAGCGCTAGTCACCGGGGAGCTGTTTTTT. The chain uses TRBV6-1 and TRBJ2-2; D not resolved. CDR1 and CDR2 (germline): MNHNS, SASEGT. V lost 0 bases, J lost 4 bases, and 6 bases lay in between. This CDR3 region has 14 residues.

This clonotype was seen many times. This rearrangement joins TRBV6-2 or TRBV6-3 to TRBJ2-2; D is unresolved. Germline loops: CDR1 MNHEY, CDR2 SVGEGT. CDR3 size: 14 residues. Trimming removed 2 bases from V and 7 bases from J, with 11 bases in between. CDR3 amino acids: CASSYNLGLGELFF. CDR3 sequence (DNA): TGTGCCAGCAGTTACAATTTAGGCCTCGGGGAGCTGTTTTTT.